This TCR beta chain derives from a study of shared clonotypes between healthy human individuals. Overall study results and limits: Sampling was confined to blood; repertoires within tissues likely differ. Few donors restricted represented genetic and exposure-history diversity.

Naive CD4+ cells were CD45RA-selected; the remaining cells were memory. It was about 210 ng DNA, around 33,000 T cell genomes, that sorted-subset replicate PCRs used. This table comes from immunoSEQ multiplex PCR, and its TCRdb copy is limited to in-frame clones, with some not included. The sample has roughly 2,500,000 clones; roughly 93% are singletons. With 7 bases removed from V and 1 base from J, the gap between germline ends came to 10 bases. CDR3 length: 13 amino acids. Per germline, CDR1 SNHLY and CDR2 FYNNEI. Worth noting for this clone: Its target is not known. The sample contains more than one DNA sequence encoding this CDR3.

Sequenced material: naive CD4+ T cells from PBMCs. Subset: CD45RA+ positively selected. This sequence joins TRBV2 and TRBJ1-1, with D perhaps matching TRBD1 (5 bases). This receptor was identified in a man younger than 30 in good health. Some clones in this sample may be carry-over from other donors' samples. Here the CDR3 reads CASTRDRNTEAFF. DNA of the CDR3: TGTGCCAGCACCCGAGACAGGAACACTGAAGCTTTCTTT.